This T cell receptor (beta chain) was profiled in a study of regulatory T cells in long-lasting Graves disease. CDR3 regions were amplified by Arm-PCR using iRepertoire HTBI primers to build TCR beta libraries. TCRdb recomputed calls from the multiplex PCR reads with MiXCR, one row per CDR3 protein. This sample has about 400,000 distinct CDR3 sequences, with around 21% found just once. The germline V and J ends were trimmed by 4 bases and 0 bases, with 10 bases remaining between them. In germline, CDR1 is MNHNS, CDR2 SASEGT. This CDR3 is built from 15 residues. This clonotype turned up a few times. Sample time point: persistent/refractory GD, antithyroid drugs over 5 years with positive TRAb. Researchers made the TCR library from RNA that was extracted from PBMCs.

The chain combines TRBV6-1 with TRBJ1-5; D is uncertain. Source: peripheral blood mononuclear cells (PBMCs), taken when the disease was refractory, from a patient treated with antithyroid drugs. The receptor comes from a female donor with Graves disease. The CDR3 DNA reads TGTGCCAGCAGTGCCCAACCTAATAGCAATCAGCCCCAGCATTTT. It yields the protein CASSAQPNSNQPQHF.